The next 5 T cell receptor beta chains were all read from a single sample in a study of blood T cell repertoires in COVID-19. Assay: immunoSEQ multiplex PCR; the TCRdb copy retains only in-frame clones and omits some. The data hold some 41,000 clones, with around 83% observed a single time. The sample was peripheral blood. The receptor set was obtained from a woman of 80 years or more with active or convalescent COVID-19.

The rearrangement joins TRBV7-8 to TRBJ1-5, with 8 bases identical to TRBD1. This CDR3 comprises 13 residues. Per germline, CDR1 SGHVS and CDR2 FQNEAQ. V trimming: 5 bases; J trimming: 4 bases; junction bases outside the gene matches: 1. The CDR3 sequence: CASSRQGNQPQHF. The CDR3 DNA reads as TGTGCCAGCAGCCGACAGGGGAATCAGCCCCAGCATTTT.

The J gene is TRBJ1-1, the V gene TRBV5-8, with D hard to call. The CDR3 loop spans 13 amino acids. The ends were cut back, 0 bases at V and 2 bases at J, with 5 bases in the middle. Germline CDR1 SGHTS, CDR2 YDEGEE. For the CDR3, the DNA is TGTGCCAGCAGCTTGGCCGTTAACACTGAAGCTTTCTTT. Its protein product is CASSLAVNTEAFF.

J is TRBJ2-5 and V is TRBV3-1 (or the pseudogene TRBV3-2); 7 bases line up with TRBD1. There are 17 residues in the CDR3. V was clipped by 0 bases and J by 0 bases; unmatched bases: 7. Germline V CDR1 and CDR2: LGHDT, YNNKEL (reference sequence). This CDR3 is CASSQDHSGGYQETQYF. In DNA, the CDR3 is TGTGCCAGCAGCCAAGATCACTCAGGGGGTTACCAAGAGACCCAGTACTTC.

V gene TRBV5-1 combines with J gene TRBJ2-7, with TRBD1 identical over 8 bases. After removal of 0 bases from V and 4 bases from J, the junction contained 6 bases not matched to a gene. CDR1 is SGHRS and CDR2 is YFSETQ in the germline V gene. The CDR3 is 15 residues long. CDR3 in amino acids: CASSLEQGAYYEQYF. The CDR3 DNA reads TGCGCCAGCAGCTTGGAGCAGGGGGCCTATTACGAGCAGTACTTC.

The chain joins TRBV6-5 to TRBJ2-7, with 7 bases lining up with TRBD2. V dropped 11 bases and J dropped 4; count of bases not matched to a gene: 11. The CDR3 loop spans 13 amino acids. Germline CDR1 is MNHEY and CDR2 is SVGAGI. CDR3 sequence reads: CAVSEGGPYEQYF. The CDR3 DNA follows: TGTGCCGTAAGTGAGGGAGGGCCGTACGAGCAGTACTTC.